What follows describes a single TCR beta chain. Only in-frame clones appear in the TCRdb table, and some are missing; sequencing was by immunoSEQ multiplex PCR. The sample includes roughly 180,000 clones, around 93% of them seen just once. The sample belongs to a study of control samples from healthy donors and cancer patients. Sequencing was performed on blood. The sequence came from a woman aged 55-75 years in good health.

Here the CDR3 reads CASSENSFGELFF. CDR3 DNA sequence: TGTGCCAGCAGTGAAAACAGCTTCGGGGAGCTGTTTTTT. The V and J genes are TRBV6-4 and TRBJ2-2; D unclear. Germline V lookup: CDR1 MRHNA, CDR2 SNTAGT. This CDR3 is built from 13 residues. Trimming removed 3 bases from V and 7 bases from J, with 9 bases in between.